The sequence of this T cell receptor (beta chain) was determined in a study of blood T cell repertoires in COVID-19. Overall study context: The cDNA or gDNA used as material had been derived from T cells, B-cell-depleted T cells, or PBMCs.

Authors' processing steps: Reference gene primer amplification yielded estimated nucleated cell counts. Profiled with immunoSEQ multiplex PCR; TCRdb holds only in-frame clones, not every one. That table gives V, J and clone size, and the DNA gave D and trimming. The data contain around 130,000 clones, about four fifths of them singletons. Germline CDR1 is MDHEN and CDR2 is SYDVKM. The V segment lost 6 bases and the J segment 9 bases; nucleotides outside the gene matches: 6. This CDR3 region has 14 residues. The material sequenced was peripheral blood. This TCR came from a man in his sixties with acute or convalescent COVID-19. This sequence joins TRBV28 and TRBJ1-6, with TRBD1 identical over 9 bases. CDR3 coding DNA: TGTGCCAGCAGCGCGGGACAGGGTACTTCACCCCTCCACTTT. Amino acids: CASSAGQGTSPLHF.